The 13 T cell receptor beta chains below were found in one sample sequenced in a study of T-cell reconstitution after alpha-beta-depleted transplantation in children. A library of TCRbeta sequences, prepared with unique molecular identifiers, was generated. TCRdb redid the calling of the PCR reads with MiXCR, one entry per CDR3 protein. The sample holds just over 950,000 distinct CDR3 sequences, less than 30% seen once. Sample: PBMCs, mostly from graft donor cells, taken 360 days after TCRalphabeta/CD19-depleted stem cell transplant. These receptors were obtained from a boy younger than two who had a stem cell transplant for SCID, so the T cells may come from the graft donor.

This clonotype has just a few counts. The chain joins TRBV7-8 to TRBJ1-3, with a possible D match to TRBD1 (6 bases). Trimming took 1 base from V and 4 from J, leaving 17 bases between them. This CDR3 has 17 residues. Germline lookup yields CDR1 SGHVS and CDR2 FQNEAQ. CDR3: CASSLGQGPLAGNTIYF. CDR3 nucleotides: TGTGCCAGCAGCTTAGGGCAGGGGCCGTTAGCGGGAAACACCATATATTTT. The entire variable domain, with the rest obtained from reference TRBV7-8 and TRBJ1-3, is as follows: GAGVSQSPRYKVAKRGQDVALRCDPISGHVSLFWYQQALGQGPEFLTYFQNEAQLDKSGLPSDRFFAERPEGSVSTLKIQRTQQEDSAVYLCASSLGQGPLAGNTIYFGEGSWLTVV.

The chain joins TRBV3-1 to TRBJ1-1; 10 positions agree with TRBD1. The CDR3 runs to 16 residues. Trimming at V came to 0 bases and at J to 5 bases, leaving 6 bases not matched to a gene. CDR1 and CDR2 (germline): LGHDT, YNNKEL (reference sequence). The CDR3 protein is CASSQDKWTGGTEAFF. The CDR3 DNA sequence: TGTGCCAGCAGCCAAGATAAATGGACAGGGGGGACTGAAGCTTTCTTT.

V usage is TRBV5-5 and J usage is TRBJ2-2; 8 nucleotides agree with TRBD1. V dropped 1 base and J dropped 6; count of bases not matched to a gene: 8. CDR1 and CDR2 from the germline V gene are SGHKS and YYEKEE (reference sequence). The length of the CDR3 is 16 residues. The CDR3 region is CASSLFGTGRAGELFF. As DNA, the CDR3 is TGTGCCAGCAGCTTGTTTGGGACAGGTCGGGCCGGGGAGCTGTTTTTT. Full variable domain (outside the CDR3, taken from reference TRBV5-5 and TRBJ2-2): DAGVTQSPTHLIKTRGQQVTLRCSPISGHKSVSWYQQVLGQGPQFIFQYYEKEERGRGNFPDRFSARQFPNYSSELNVNALLLGDSALYLCASSLFGTGRAGELFFGEGSRLTVL.

The chain carries TRBV5-6 and TRBJ2-7; tentative D call: TRBD1 (6 bases). V was clipped by 0 bases and J by 6 bases, with 10 bases between them. Germline CDR1 reads SGHDT; CDR2 reads YYEEEE. This CDR3 is 13 amino acids long. CDR3 nucleotide sequence: TGTGCCAGCAGCTTGGGTTCAGGGGTCGAGCAGTACTTC. Protein sequence: CASSLGSGVEQYF.

This clonotype turned up a few times. CDR3 sequence reads: CASSKGLAGGLDTQYF. CDR3 coding DNA: TGTGCCAGCAGCAAGGGGCTAGCGGGGGGCCTAGATACGCAGTATTTT. This rearrangement joins TRBV7-2 to TRBJ2-3; 11 bases match TRBD2. With V trimmed by 5 bases and J by 5 bases, 9 bases remained unmatched. This CDR3 spans 16 amino acids. Looked up from germline, CDR1 is SGHTA and CDR2 is FQGNSA.

This clonotype was seen more than once but under ten times. This chain connects TRBV20-1 to TRBJ2-7, with a tentative D call TRBD1 (6 bases). V was clipped by 0 bases and J by 1 base, with 13 bases between them. The CDR3 sequence is 15 residues long. Germline CDR1 DFQATT, CDR2 SNEGSKA (reference sequence). The CDR3 bases are TGCAGTGCTAGAGATCACAGGGTCCCTTCCTACGAGCAGTACTTC. As protein: CSARDHRVPSYEQYF.

This clonotype was detected ten times or more. The rearrangement joins TRBV6-2 or TRBV6-3 to TRBJ2-5; D unresolved. CDR1 MNHEY and CDR2 SVGEGT come from the germline V gene. V was clipped by 0 bases and J by 5 bases, with 1 base between them. The CDR3 is 11 amino acids. DNA of the CDR3: TGTGCCAGCAGTTACTCGGAGACCCAGTACTTC. Its protein product is CASSYSETQYF.

The V call is TRBV9, the J call TRBJ2-3; D is ambiguous. CDR3 length equals 15 residues. Germline V gene lookup returns CDR1 SGDLS and CDR2 YYNGEE. V was clipped by 0 bases and J by 0 bases, with 8 bases between them. The DNA for the CDR3 is TGTGCCAGCAGCGTAGGGGGTTTTAGCACAGATACGCAGTATTTT. It specifies CASSVGGFSTDTQYF.

The chain links TRBV4-3 to TRBJ1-3; D remains unclear. CDR1 and CDR2 (germline): LGHNA, YSLEER. This CDR3 spans 13 amino acids. Trimming pared 4 bases from V and 2 bases from J, leaving 6 bases between. The CDR3 is CASSPEAGNTIYF. The DNA for the CDR3 is TGCGCCAGCAGCCCGGAGGCTGGAAACACCATATATTTT.

This chain links TRBV19 with TRBJ1-2; 7 bases map to TRBD1. The germline CDR1 and CDR2 sequences are LNHDA and SQIVND (reference sequence). CDR3 length: 15 residues. The ends lost 7 bases at V and 2 bases at J; junction bases unmatched: 10. CDR3 loop: CASTSSPGQNYGYTF. CDR3 DNA sequence: TGTGCCAGTACCTCTTCACCGGGACAGAACTATGGCTACACCTTC.

This clonotype occurred many times. The chain uses TRBV7-9 and TRBJ2-3; possible D gene TRBD1, 5 bases. Germline-derived CDR1 and CDR2 are SEHNR and FQNEAQ (reference sequence). This CDR3 contains 15 residues. Trimming removed 3 bases from V and 2 bases from J, with 12 bases in between. The CDR3 DNA follows: TGTGCCAGCAGCTTGGGGCGGACATCCACAGATACGCAGTATTTT. Its protein is CASSLGRTSTDTQYF.

This clonotype appeared a single time. V is TRBV4-2 and J is TRBJ2-7, with TRBD2 matching 8 bases. This CDR3 has 17 residues. The ends lost 3 bases at V and 0 bases at J; junction bases unmatched: 10. Germline CDR1 and CDR2: LGHNA and YNFKEQ. The CDR3 reads CASSHPSGRGASYEQYF. Here the CDR3 DNA reads TGTGCCAGCAGCCACCCCTCCGGGCGGGGGGCCTCCTACGAGCAGTACTTC.

This clonotype was seen only a few times. The chain uses TRBV5-1 and TRBJ2-1; TRBD1 agrees at 12 bases. CDR3 size: 17 residues. The germline V gene has CDR1 SGHRS and CDR2 YFSETQ. V lost 3 bases and J lost 2; bases outside the gene matches: 6. This chain's CDR3 is CASSSGTGGFPYNEQFF. The CDR3 region has the DNA TGCGCCAGCAGCTCGGGGACAGGGGGCTTCCCCTACAATGAGCAGTTCTTC.